These 17 T cell receptor beta chains came from one sample sequenced in a study of cytomegalovirus exposure and HLA in healthy donors. A multiplex PCR was run with 60 Vbeta primers and 13 Jbeta primers. Repertoires were generated with immunoSEQ multiplex PCR, while TCRdb's copy carries only in-frame clones and drops some. The table includes under 200,000 clones, over 75% detected once. Sequenced: PBMCs. The source is a human donor in good health.

This clone has just a few counts. The CDR3 protein is CASSSGQGYQPQHF. For the CDR3, the DNA is TGTGCCAGTAGTAGCGGACAGGGCTATCAGCCCCAGCATTTT. This rearrangement joins TRBV19 to TRBJ1-5, with 8 bases aligning to TRBD1. V was pared by 4 bases and J by 5 bases, with 4 bases of the junction left unmatched. The germline V gene encodes CDR1 LNHDA and CDR2 SQIVND (reference sequence). CDR3 length: 14 amino acids. The full variable domain, in which reference TRBV19 and TRBJ1-5 provide the parts outside the CDR3, is DGGITQSPKYLFRKEGQNVTLSCEQNLNHDAMYWYRQDPGQGLRLIYYSQIVNDFQKGDIAEGYSVSREKKESFPLTVTSAQKNPTAFYLCASSSGQGYQPQHFGDGTRLSIL.

The gene calls are TRBV6-7 and TRBJ1-2; a weak D match, TRBD1 (6 bases). TRBV6-7 is an open reading frame whose function is uncertain. Deletions cut 0 bases from V and 7 bases from J, with 18 bases between. This CDR3 has 16 residues. The CDR3, as DNA: TGTGCCAGCAGTTACTCGAGGGGGGGCTGGGTTTCTGGCTACACCTTC. Translating it yields CASSYSRGGWVSGYTF.

The genes are TRBV10-3 and TRBJ2-2; 7 bases align to TRBD2. The trim removed 2 bases at V and 5 bases at J, leaving 2 bases unmatched. This CDR3 region has 14 residues. Germline CDR1 reads ENHRY; CDR2 reads SYGVKD. CDR3 sequence reads: CAISEQGGTGELFF. CDR3 nucleotides: TGTGCCATCAGTGAGCAGGGAGGGACCGGGGAGCTGTTTTTT.

The gene calls are TRBV11-2 and TRBJ1-2; D remains unclear. V was trimmed by 1 base and J by 4 bases, leaving 10 bases between them. Germline V gives CDR1 SGHAT, CDR2 FQNNGV. The CDR3 covers 14 residues. This chain's CDR3 is CASSLGSVTYGYTF. In nucleotides, the CDR3 is TGTGCCAGCAGCTTAGGTTCGGTAACCTATGGCTACACCTTC.

The chain employs TRBV27 and TRBJ2-3, with 7 bases fitting TRBD2. From germline, CDR1 is MNHEY and CDR2 SMNVEV (reference sequence). J was trimmed by 0 bases and V by 3 bases; bases with no gene match: 6. This CDR3 comprises 16 residues. CDR3 bases: TGTGCCAGCAGTTTCCGGACTAGAATTAGCACAGATACGCAGTATTTT. It is translated as CASSFRTRISTDTQYF.

The chain couples TRBV5-6 to TRBJ1-3; 7 nucleotides agree with TRBD1. CDR3 length: 14 amino acids. V trimming: 4 bases; J trimming: 1 base; junction bases outside the gene matches: 2. Germline CDR1 and CDR2: SGHDT and YYEEEE. In DNA form, the CDR3 reads TGTGCCAGCAGCCGGGACAGATCTGGAAACACCATATATTTT. It specifies CASSRDRSGNTIYF.

This chain links TRBV6-5 with TRBJ1-1; D gene ambiguous. The V gene lost 6 bases and the J gene lost 6 bases, with 14 bases spanning the gap. The germline gives CDR1 MNHEY, CDR2 SVGAGI. CDR3 length equals 13 residues. CDR3 sequence: CASSPGWRSEAFF. The CDR3 bases are TGTGCCAGCAGCCCTGGTTGGAGGTCTGAAGCTTTCTTT.

The genes are TRBV6-5 and TRBJ1-4; no clear D. The CDR3 spans 15 residues. Germline V gives CDR1 MNHEY, CDR2 SVGAGI. Trimming took off 2 bases at V and 7 bases at J, with 14 bases between the two ends. CDR3 region: CASSYAFGRGEKLFF. The CDR3 DNA reads TGTGCCAGCAGTTACGCGTTTGGTCGTGGTGAAAAACTGTTTTTT.

The chain has TRBV7-2 and TRBJ2-5; TRBD2 matches 8 bases. The CDR3 contains 15 residues. V trimming: 3 bases; J trimming: 1 base; junction bases outside the gene matches: 4. Germline V gives CDR1 SGHTA, CDR2 FQGNSA. CDR3 DNA: TGTGCCAGCAGCTTCGCCGGGACTAGCCAAGAGACCCAGTACTTC. The encoded protein is CASSFAGTSQETQYF.

The CDR3 reads CASSGSQGAETQYF. DNA of the CDR3: TGTGCCAGCAGTGGGAGTCAGGGTGCAGAGACCCAGTACTTC. V is TRBV25-1 and J is TRBJ2-5; D possibly corresponds to TRBD1 (5 bases). Germline values: CDR1 MGHDK, CDR2 SYGVNS. This CDR3 has 14 residues. Trimming removed 4 bases at V and 4 bases at J, with 13 bases between.

The chain carries TRBV5-5 and TRBJ2-3, with 8 bases matching TRBD2. CDR1 SGHKS and CDR2 YYEKEE come from the germline V gene (reference sequence). The CDR3 is 15 amino acids. Trimming took 2 bases from V and 2 from J; bases not matched to a gene: 4. CDR3 residues: CASSLSGSYTDTQYF. The CDR3 DNA follows: TGTGCCAGCAGCTTAAGCGGGAGTTACACAGATACGCAGTATTTT.

This chain joins TRBV7-9 and TRBJ1-6; D is unclear. Germline CDR1 reads SEHNR; CDR2 reads FQNEAQ (reference sequence). The ends were cut back, 1 base at V and 12 bases at J, with 13 bases in the middle. The CDR3 runs to 14 residues. CDR3 sequence reads: CASSLVAGRGPLHF. CDR3 DNA: TGTGCCAGCAGCTTAGTGGCGGGTAGAGGACCCCTCCACTTT.

The chain recombines TRBV7-8 with TRBJ1-2, with 9 bases aligning to TRBD1. Germline V lookup: CDR1 SGHVS, CDR2 FQNEAQ. Trimming cost V 5 bases and J 2 bases; bases outside gene matches: 3. The CDR3 loop spans 14 amino acids. The CDR3 nucleotides read TGTGCCAGCAGCCAAGACAGGGGGAACTATGGCTACACCTTC. Its protein product is CASSQDRGNYGYTF.

This chain connects TRBV29-1 to TRBJ1-4; 10 nucleotides line up with TRBD1. Losses at the gene ends were 7 bases for V and 6 bases for J; bases not matched to a gene: 8. The CDR3 runs 14 residues. Germline V gene lookup returns CDR1 SQVTM and CDR2 ANQGSEA. CDR3 DNA sequence: TGCAGCGCGTTCGGCGGGACAGGGGATGAAAAACTGTTTTTT. Translated: CSAFGGTGDEKLFF.

V and J are TRBV6-1 and TRBJ2-7; the D gene is possibly TRBD1 (6 bases). Trimming removed 7 bases from V and 3 bases from J, with 19 bases in between. The CDR3 runs to 15 residues. Germline V gene lookup returns CDR1 MNHNS and CDR2 SASEGT. The CDR3 spells CASNIALTGFYEQYF. The CDR3 region has the DNA TGTGCCAGCAACATTGCTTTAACAGGGTTCTACGAGCAGTACTTC.

The V call is TRBV19, the J call TRBJ2-7; tentative D call: TRBD2 (5 bases). Germline CDR1 is LNHDA and CDR2 is SQIVND (reference sequence). The CDR3 is 14 residues long. V was clipped by 3 bases and J by 4 bases, with 13 bases between them. The CDR3 protein is CASSMVGPGYEQYF. The CDR3 nucleotides read TGTGCCAGTAGTATGGTCGGTCCGGGGTACGAGCAGTACTTC.

V usage is TRBV19 and J usage is TRBJ2-7, with 7 nucleotides matching TRBD1. The CDR3 is 13 amino acids. The V gene end was trimmed by 4 bases and the J gene end by 6 bases; junction bases not matched to a gene: 6. The germline V gene encodes CDR1 LNHDA and CDR2 SQIVND (reference sequence). As DNA, the CDR3 is TGTGCCAGTAGTAGACAGGGAAGGAGCGAGCAGTACTTC. Its protein is CASSRQGRSEQYF.